This TCR beta chain is from a study of OX40 agonist ivuxolimab in advanced cancers. Background on the study: The study gave patients intravenous ivuxolimab at 0.01 to 10 mg/kg every 2 weeks. Patients were over 65% male with ages roughly 23 to 85, mean roughly 64. General study findings and limits: Compared with others, partial responders at 0.1-3.0 mg/kg displayed clonal expansion among the lowest.

Data came from immunoSEQ multiplex PCR; TCRdb stores just in-frame clones and leaves some out. The table has 60,000 to 70,000 clones, approximately 92% seen once. CDR1 and CDR2 from the germline V gene are SGDLS and YYNGEE. Trimming pared 0 bases from V and 7 bases from J, leaving 14 bases between. CDR3 length equals 15 residues. This clone was seen more than once but under ten times. Its antigen is unknown. The specimen was CD4+ or CD8+ T cells sorted from blood, collected in a trial of the OX40 agonist ivuxolimab. This TCR was recovered from an adult with an advanced solid tumor such as melanoma, head and neck, liver or kidney cancer. The chain employs TRBV9 and TRBJ2-1, with D maybe TRBD1 (6 bases). The chain's CDR3 is CASSVGQVAANEQFF. Written as DNA, the CDR3 is TGTGCCAGCAGCGTAGGACAGGTCGCTGCTAATGAGCAGTTCTTC.